Reported below is one TCR beta chain. Which antigen it targets is not known. The record has no base qualities; no much larger clone is one base away. The data stem from a study of OX40 agonist ivuxolimab in advanced cancers. Regarding the complete study: The costimulatory receptor OX40 (CD134) was targeted by ivuxolimab, a fully human IgG2 agonistic monoclonal antibody. Intravenous ivuxolimab was administered to patients every 2 weeks at six dose levels: 0.01, 0.1, 0.3, 1.5, 3 and 10 mg/kg. Among the roughly 50 dose-escalation patients, 19 had hepatocellular carcinoma, about 15 melanoma, 9 renal cell carcinoma and 9 head and neck cancer. In the dose-escalation cohort, approximately 82% of patients were male, and the mean age was 60 years with a range of roughly 20 to 85. Prior anti-PD-1, anti-PD-L1 or anti-CTLA-4 therapy was permitted, and checkpoint inhibitors had been received by roughly two fifths of dose-escalation patients. Three dose-escalation patients achieved partial responses, one with hepatocellular carcinoma and two with cutaneous melanoma. The purpose of peripheral TCRbeta sequencing was to test whether ivuxolimab changed TCR sequence diversity and led to clonal T-cell expansion. The paper covers the monotherapy dose-escalation part of the phase I ivuxolimab trial, which included N ≈ 57 patients. Broader findings and caveats from the paper: At doses of 0.1 to 3.0 mg/kg, clonal expansion of both CD4+ and CD8+ T cells in blood was seen between baseline and week 6. After ivuxolimab, expanded clones were on average more numerous among CD8+ T cells than among CD4+ T cells. Antigen specificity was not determined for the clonally expanded peripheral T cells. Low levels of normalized T-cell clonal expansion were also shown by some nonresponding patients. In the 0.1-3.0 mg/kg groups, partial responders had among the lowest normalized peripheral clonal expansion, particularly in CD8+ T cells.

Deletion took 3 bases off V and 4 bases off J, with a span of 13 bases between the germline ends. The CDR3 sequence holds 15 residues, the cysteine and phenylalanine included. This entry keeps only the CDR3 DNA: 45 bases, framed from base 1. The germline V gene yields SGHAT for CDR1 and FQNNGV for CDR2. Genomic DNA was isolated from the sorted cells so that the TCRbeta CDR3 region could be sequenced. The immunoSEQ Assay was used for sequencing of TCRbeta CDR3 regions. TCRdb provides this immuneACCESS table in a form limited to in-frame rearrangements. Some clones are lacking; in checked studies, under half of them reflect an unresolved V gene, and why the rest are absent is not known. This sample comprises fewer than 85,000 clones, about 82% of them detected only once. The ten largest clones take up around 2% of the sample. Patients with autoimmune disease history or receiving systemic immunosuppression were excluded from the trial. Peripheral blood for TCR sequencing was drawn from every dose cohort at baseline, at cycle 4 day 1 and at cycle 7 day 1. Samples were obtained from an open-label, multicenter, first-in-human phase I dose-escalation trial of ivuxolimab. Adults with locally advanced or metastatic melanoma, renal cell, hepatocellular, or head and neck squamous cell carcinoma were enrolled in the trial. Before TCR sequencing, CD4+ T cells and CD8+ T cells were sorted from peripheral blood as separate populations.

This TCR came from an adult with an advanced solid tumor such as melanoma, head and neck, liver or kidney cancer. This receptor chain uses TRBV11-2 and TRBJ1-3; a tentative D match to TRBD1 spans 5 bases. Specimen: CD4+ or CD8+ T cells sorted from blood, collected in a trial of the OX40 agonist ivuxolimab. The nucleotide sequence reads as follows: TGTGCCAGCAGCTTGAACCGACAGTCCGGAAACACCATATATTTT. The encoded protein is CASSLNRQSGNTIYF.